These T cell receptor beta chains were read from a single sample in a study of T cells in Graves' hyperthyroidism and ophthalmopathy. Via MiXCR, TCRdb re-called the multiplex PCR reads, giving one row per CDR3 protein. This sample yields a few hundred thousand distinct CDR3 sequences, of which approximately 15% are seen a single time; less than 9.5% belongs to the top ten. Sequenced input: blood. These receptors came from a woman younger than 45 with Graves' hyperthyroidism. The CDR3 runs from the conserved cysteine through the conserved F or W. The order of the fields is J gene, D gene, V gene, clone size, CDR3 length, CDR3 protein, CDR3 DNA. The D gene is left open where the match is weak. Size is stated for part of the rows, as once, few or many counts, or as a class when the clone is expanded.

>TRBJ2-7|-|TRBV6-2/TRBV6-3|many|19
CASSYSSGGREIGSYEQYF
TGTGCCAGCAGTTACTCGTCTGGAGGTCGGGAGATAGGATCCTACGAGCAGTACTTC
>TRBJ2-1|TRBD2|TRBV11-2|many|15
CASSLIPSGSYEQFF
TGTGCCAGCAGCTTAATCCCTAGCGGGAGTTATGAGCAGTTCTTC
>TRBJ2-6|TRBD2|TRBV30|-|16
CASFRGEGPGANVLTF
TGTGCCTCGTTCCGGGGGGAAGGGCCTGGGGCCAACGTCCTGACTTTC
>TRBJ2-5|-|TRBV7-2|-|15
CASSLGAESGETQYF
TGTGCCAGCAGCTTAGGAGCCGAGTCGGGAGAGACCCAGTACTTC
>TRBJ2-3|TRBD2|TRBV20-1|-|18
CSARGRLAGGPSTDTQYF
TGCAGTGCTAGAGGTAGACTAGCGGGAGGGCCTAGCACAGATACGCAGTATTTT
>TRBJ2-3|-|TRBV11-2|few|15
CASSLVGGYTDTQYF
TGTGCCAGCAGCTTAGTAGGAGGTTACACAGATACGCAGTATTTT
>TRBJ2-1|-|TRBV20-1|many|11
CSARGSHEQFF
TGCAGTGCCAGGGGCAGCCATGAGCAGTTCTTC
>TRBJ2-3|TRBD1|TRBV18|-|16
CASSLPTGVVTDTQYF
TGTGCCAGCTCCCTACCCACAGGGGTCGTGACAGATACGCAGTATTTT
>TRBJ2-1|-|TRBV28|many|12
CASSLAADEQFF
TGTGCCAGCAGTTTAGCGGCGGATGAGCAGTTCTTC
>TRBJ2-7|-|TRBV11-2|many|13
CASSLDRVAEQYF
TGTGCCAGCAGCTTAGATCGTGTAGCCGAGCAGTACTTC
>TRBJ1-2|-|TRBV7-9|many|15
CASTPVGDRNYGYTF
TGTGCCAGCACCCCCGTCGGTGACAGGAACTATGGCTACACCTTC
>TRBJ2-5|-|TRBV20-1|-|13
CSARGRMQETQYF
TGCAGTGCTAGAGGTCGGATGCAAGAGACCCAGTACTTC
>TRBJ2-7|-|TRBV7-2|once|14
CASRTGRLSYEQYF
TGTGCCAGCAGAACGGGACGGCTCTCCTACGAGCAGTACTTC
>TRBJ1-1|-|TRBV18|many|14
CASSPPGQNTEAFF
TGTGCCAGCTCACCACCGGGGCAGAACACTGAAGCTTTCTTT
>TRBJ1-2|-|TRBV6-1|few|13
CASSGTGIYGYTF
TGTGCCAGCAGTGGCACAGGAATCTATGGCTACACCTTC
>TRBJ2-7|TRBD1|TRBV5-1|many|15
CASSLWGQGGYEQYF
TGCGCCAGCAGCTTGTGGGGACAGGGGGGTTACGAGCAGTACTTC
>TRBJ2-1|-|TRBV19|few|15
CAPLQRSESYNEQFF
TGTGCCCCCCTCCAGCGTAGTGAGTCCTACAATGAGCAGTTCTTC
>TRBJ1-1|-|TRBV18|-|14
CASSTGFFNTEAFF
TGTGCCAGCTCGACCGGGTTTTTTAACACTGAAGCTTTCTTT
>TRBJ2-2|-|TRBV30|once|15
CAWSVGAGSTGELFF
TGTGCCTGGAGTGTAGGGGCGGGGAGTACCGGGGAGCTGTTTTTT
>TRBJ2-2|-|TRBV5-1|-|13
CASSSAMGGELFF
TGCGCCAGCAGCTCCGCCATGGGGGGGGAGCTGTTTTTT
>TRBJ2-7|-|TRBV14|-|13
CASSQVPNYEQYF
TGTGCCAGCAGCCAAGTCCCTAACTACGAGCAGTACTTC
>TRBJ2-1|TRBD2|TRBV7-9|many|16
CASGRRGLAGSNEQFF
TGTGCCAGCGGAAGACGGGGACTAGCGGGATCCAATGAGCAGTTCTTC
>TRBJ2-7|TRBD2|TRBV6-1|many|17
CASSTSGTSGMSSEQYF
TGTGCCAGCAGTACATCCGGGACTAGCGGGATGAGCAGCGAGCAGTACTTC
>TRBJ1-2|TRBD1|TRBV12-3/TRBV12-4|many|19
CASSSPSEQDRGSIYGYTF
TGTGCCAGCAGTTCTCCCTCGGAGCAGGACAGGGGCTCTATCTATGGCTACACCTTC
>TRBJ1-1|-|TRBV2|-|14
CASSARRGATEAFF
TGTGCCAGCAGTGCCCGACGGGGGGCGACTGAAGCTTTCTTT
>TRBJ2-1|TRBD2|TRBV11-2|many|16
CASSLLAVKFYNEQFF
TGTGCCAGCAGCTTACTAGCGGTGAAATTCTACAATGAGCAGTTCTTC
>TRBJ1-2|-|TRBV28|many|14
CASSFRNFNYGYTF
TGTGCCAGCAGTTTCCGAAATTTTAACTATGGCTACACCTTC
>TRBJ2-5|-|TRBV20-1|many|17
CSATPYGALSRQETQYF
TGCAGTGCGACCCCCTACGGGGCTCTCTCTAGGCAGGAGACCCAGTACTTC
>TRBJ2-7|-|TRBV7-2|-|13
CASSLEDSNQQYF
TGTGCCAGCAGCTTAGAGGATAGCAATCAGCAGTACTTC
>TRBJ2-1|-|TRBV28|-|17
CASSLTRYGELCNEQFF
TGTGCCAGCAGTTTAACCCGCTACGGGGAGCTATGCAATGAGCAGTTCTTC
>TRBJ2-1|-|TRBV2|many|16
CASSEVGAGAYNEQFF
TGTGCCAGCAGTGAAGTGGGGGCGGGAGCCTACAATGAGCAGTTCTTC
>TRBJ2-1|-|TRBV19|few|14
CASSPRTAWNEQFF
TGTGCCAGTAGTCCTCGGACAGCATGGAATGAGCAGTTCTTC
>TRBJ2-7|TRBD2|TRBV20-1|-|16
CSARDPGLAGGHEQYF
TGCAGTGCTAGAGATCCGGGACTAGCGGGAGGTCACGAGCAGTACTTC
>TRBJ2-3|-|TRBV7-2|many|13
CASSAGGSDTQYF
TGTGCCAGCAGCGCCGGAGGCTCAGATACGCAGTATTTT
>TRBJ2-5|-|TRBV30|many|13
CAWSRYSQETQYF
TGTGCCTGGAGTAGGTACTCCCAAGAGACCCAGTACTTC
>TRBJ1-1|TRBD1|TRBV7-9|few|14
CASSLRPGGAEAFF
TGTGCCAGCAGCTTACGCCCAGGGGGAGCTGAAGCTTTCTTT